The present T cell receptor beta chain was sequenced within a study of shared clonotypes between healthy human individuals. Overall study: The donors, two women and a few men, were aged 18 to 49. General study points: In a handful of donors, approximately 5% of naive CD4 clonotypes appeared in common. Non-shared clonotypes had lower generation probabilities than clonotypes shared by all four sorted-subset donors.

This CDR3 comprises 12 residues. With 3 bases removed from V and 7 bases from J, the gap between germline ends came to 9 bases. Germline CDR1 is SGDLS and CDR2 is YYNGEE. Sorted-subset replicate PCR reactions contained roughly 200 ng DNA, corresponding to some 30,000 T cell genomes. Here immunoSEQ multiplex PCR was the method, and the copy in TCRdb shows in-frame clones only, minus some. Here the sample spans over 2 million clones, around 93% being singletons. As concerns this clone: Antigen unknown.

The specimen was naive CD4+ T cells from PBMCs. This sample's subset: CD45RA+ positively selected. This chain uses TRBV9 with TRBJ2-3, with D possibly matching TRBD1 (5 bases). This sequence originates from a young man in good health. Some clones in this sample may be carry-over from other donors' samples. The CDR3 loop reads CASSGGRNTQYF. The DNA of the CDR3 is TGTGCCAGCAGCGGGGGCCGAAATACGCAGTATTTT.